This record concerns one TCR beta chain sequence. The antigen is undetermined. This entry is derived from a study of long-term antiretroviral therapy in people with HIV. Findings and limits, study-wide: Dominant in the repertoire at all time points were clones expanded before ART. Spans of CDR3 length were tighter for HIV repertoires than for controls. Nothing was known about ART adherence, viral resistance or changes in therapy. Even long-term ART left TRB diversity below transplant donor controls, despite gains.

The ends were cut back, 3 bases at V and 3 bases at J, with 15 bases in the middle. Per germline, CDR1 SGHTA and CDR2 FQGNSA. There are 15 residues in the CDR3. Running of the v3.0 immunoSEQ assay took place at survey level. Generated by immunoSEQ multiplex PCR, the TCRdb table keeps only in-frame clones and is missing some. Of nearly 30,000 clones in the sample, 70% to 90% were seen once. The rearrangement uses TRBV7-2 and TRBJ2-7; possibly TRBD1 for D (5 bases). This receptor was identified in a man between 45 and 60 years old with HIV. Sequenced here: unsorted PBMCs, sampled 3.2 years before starting antiretroviral therapy. The CDR3 sequence: CASSFSGRYNYEQYF. Written as DNA, the CDR3 is TGTGCCAGCAGCTTCTCAGGGCGTTACAACTACGAGCAGTACTTC.